Each of the 23 T cell receptor beta chains below was sequenced from the same sample in a study of T cell responses to AZD1222 COVID-19 vaccine. The repertoire was sequenced with immunoSEQ multiplex PCR; TCRdb's copy has only in-frame clones and lacks some. The sample gives 120,000 or so clones, approximately 92% of which show up once; about 1.1% is in the top ten. The sample was peripheral blood, taken on day 0 of AZD1222 vaccination. These receptors were obtained from an adult in good health.

The chain has TRBV5-1 and TRBJ2-5, with 7 bases that match TRBD1. CDR1 and CDR2 (germline): SGHRS, YFSETQ. The CDR3 length is 15 residues. Losses at the gene ends were 2 bases for V and 5 bases for J; bases not matched to a gene: 9. Written as DNA, the CDR3 is TGCGCCAGCAGCTTCCCCGGGACAGCTGGGGAGACCCAGTACTTC. Protein product: CASSFPGTAGETQYF.

The CDR3 loop reads CASSYSDLNRGKLFF. The CDR3 bases are TGTGCCAGCAGTTACTCCGATCTAAACCGCGGAAAACTGTTTTTT. The chain has TRBV6-5 and TRBJ1-4; D not resolved. The CDR3 contains 15 residues. Germline CDR1 is MNHEY and CDR2 is SVGAGI. With 0 bases removed from V and 10 bases from J, the gap between germline ends came to 15 bases.

This chain joins TRBV28 and TRBJ2-1; 12 bases map to TRBD2. CDR1 MDHEN and CDR2 SYDVKM come from the germline V gene. Losses at the gene ends were 4 bases for V and 4 bases for J; bases not matched to a gene: 5. This CDR3 comprises 16 residues. The CDR3, as DNA: TGTGCCAGCAGTTCCCCGACTAGCGGGGGATACAATGAGCAGTTCTTC. Encoded protein: CASSSPTSGGYNEQFF.

The chain uses TRBV5-1 and TRBJ1-1; no reliable D call. The V and J ends lost 2 bases and 3 bases respectively, with 11 bases between them. The CDR3 is 14 amino acids. Germline V gives CDR1 SGHRS, CDR2 YFSETQ. The CDR3 spells CASSFSGRDTEAFF. The CDR3 region has the DNA TGCGCCAGCAGCTTTTCAGGTCGGGACACTGAAGCTTTCTTT.

This clone has a handful of counts. The chain recombines TRBV4-1 with TRBJ2-7; 9 nucleotides line up with TRBD2. Per the germline V gene, CDR1 is MGHRA and CDR2 is YSYEKL. The V segment lost 0 bases and the J segment 3 bases; nucleotides outside the gene matches: 6. The CDR3 sequence is 16 residues long. CDR3 protein: CASSQDRLAGVYEQYF. DNA for the CDR3: TGCGCCAGCAGCCAAGATCGGTTAGCGGGAGTCTACGAGCAGTACTTC.

This clone was seen a handful of times. This chain connects TRBV6-5 to TRBJ2-1; D possibly corresponds to TRBD2 (5 bases). This CDR3 has 14 amino acids. Germline V gene lookup returns CDR1 MNHEY and CDR2 SVGAGI. Trimming removed 6 bases from V and 9 bases from J, with 18 bases in between. The CDR3: CASSLLGAAGEQFF. The CDR3 nucleotides are TGTGCCAGCAGCCTTCTAGGAGCGGCCGGTGAGCAGTTCTTC.

The chain recombines TRBV7-9 with TRBJ1-5; D is unclear. V lost 5 bases and J lost 7, with 9 bases in between. The germline V gene has CDR1 SEHNR and CDR2 FQNEAQ (reference sequence). CDR3 length: 12 amino acids. CDR3 sequence reads: CASSDGGQPQHF. CDR3 sequence (DNA): TGTGCCAGCAGCGATGGAGGACAGCCCCAGCATTTT.

As DNA, the CDR3 is TGTGCCAGCAGCTTCGGGGAATGGGTAAGCGCGGACTACAATGAGCAGTTCTTC. Amino acids: CASSFGEWVSADYNEQFF. The chain employs TRBV5-4 and TRBJ2-1; perhaps TRBD2 as D (5 bases). Germline V gene data show CDR1 as SGHNT and CDR2 as YYREEE (reference sequence). V gave up 2 bases and J gave up 3 bases, with 21 bases separating them. The CDR3 length is 18 residues.

This clone has only a few counts. This chain connects TRBV11-2 to TRBJ1-5; D gene ambiguous. Germline V gene lookup returns CDR1 SGHAT and CDR2 FQNNGV. The CDR3 is 13 residues long. V was trimmed by 0 bases and J by 11 bases, leaving 11 bases between them. The CDR3 nucleotides read TGTGCCAGCAGCTTAGAATCTGGAGGATCCCAGCATTTT. Its protein is CASSLESGGSQHF. The whole variable domain, filled in from reference TRBV11-2 and TRBJ1-5, reads EAGVAQSPRYKIIEKRQSVAFWCNPISGHATLYWYQQILGQGPKLLIQFQNNGVVDDSQLPKDRFSAERLKGVDSTLKIQPAKLEDSAVYLCASSLESGGSQHFGDGTRLSIL.

The chain couples TRBV7-9 to TRBJ1-2, with D possibly being TRBD1 (6 bases). CDR1 SEHNR and CDR2 FQNEAQ come from the germline V gene (reference sequence). The CDR3 runs 14 residues. V lost 5 bases, J lost 5 bases, and 15 bases lay in between. CDR3 region: CASSRQALGYGYTF. DNA of the CDR3: TGTGCCAGCAGCAGACAGGCCTTGGGGTATGGCTACACCTTC. Combining the CDR3 with reference TRBV7-9 and TRBJ1-2 gives the whole variable domain DTGVSQNPRHKITKRGQNVTFRCDPISEHNRLYWYRQTLGQGPEFLTYFQNEAQLEKSRLLSDRFSAERPKGSFSTLEIQRTEQGDSAMYLCASSRQALGYGYTFGSGTRLTVV.

CDR3 sequence: CASSFPGQGGSPLHF. The DNA for the CDR3 is TGTGCCAGCAGTTTCCCCGGACAGGGTGGTTCACCCCTCCACTTT. The chain employs TRBV28 and TRBJ1-6, with TRBD1 identical over 8 bases. The CDR3 contains 15 residues. The trim removed 3 bases at V and 9 bases at J, leaving 7 bases unmatched. Per the germline V gene, CDR1 is MDHEN and CDR2 is SYDVKM.

This rearrangement joins TRBV18 to TRBJ1-1, with 7 bases identical to TRBD1. There are 16 residues in the CDR3. V trimming: 0 bases; J trimming: 1 base; junction bases outside the gene matches: 5. Germline V CDR1 and CDR2: KGHSH, LQKENI. The CDR3, as DNA: TGTGCCAGCTCACCACCCGGGACAGCCAAGAACACTGAAGCTTTCTTT. Translating it yields CASSPPGTAKNTEAFF. Based on the CDR3 plus reference TRBV18 and TRBJ1-1, the full variable domain is NAGVMQNPRHLVRRRGQEARLRCSPMKGHSHVYWYRQLPEEGLKFMVYLQKENIIDESGMPKERFSAEFPKEGPSILRIQQVVRGDSAAYFCASSPPGTAKNTEAFFGQGTRLTVV.

The chain couples TRBV5-6 to TRBJ2-7; perhaps TRBD1 as D (5 bases). The CDR3 length is 12 residues. CDR1 and CDR2 from the germline V gene are SGHDT and YYEEEE. V shed 0 bases and J shed 10 bases, with 11 bases lying between them. This chain's CDR3 is CASSLAGQGQYF. The DNA of the CDR3 is TGTGCCAGCAGCTTGGCGGGTCAGGGTCAGTACTTC.

This chain joins TRBV10-1 and TRBJ1-4, with a weak D call TRBD1 (5 bases). Trimming took 2 bases from V and 8 from J, leaving 24 bases between them. This CDR3 is built from 18 residues. Germline V gene data show CDR1 as WNHNN and CDR2 as SYGVQD (reference sequence). CDR3 protein: CASSEPFQGRVVEEKLFF. DNA of the CDR3: TGCGCCAGCAGTGAGCCCTTCCAGGGTCGGGTAGTAGAGGAAAAACTGTTTTTT.

This chain links TRBV7-9 with TRBJ1-2; 9 bases fit TRBD1. V was clipped by 1 base and J by 7 bases; unmatched bases: 4. CDR3 length: 14 amino acids. The germline gives CDR1 SEHNR, CDR2 FQNEAQ (reference sequence). The CDR3 sequence: CASSLVDRGTGYTF. Written as DNA, the CDR3 is TGTGCCAGCAGCTTAGTCGACAGGGGGACTGGCTACACCTTC.

CDR3 sequence reads: CASSRPEPTNEKLFF. The CDR3 DNA reads TGTGCCAGCAGCCGACCCGAGCCAACTAATGAAAAACTGTTTTTT. The chain combines TRBV4-2 with TRBJ1-4; D unclear. The CDR3 runs to 15 residues. Trimming pared 4 bases from V and 0 bases from J, leaving 9 bases between. CDR1 is LGHNA, CDR2 YNFKEQ, per germline.

The V and J genes are TRBV15 and TRBJ1-5; 7 nucleotides line up with TRBD1. CDR1 LNHNV and CDR2 YYDKDF come from the germline V gene (reference sequence). There are 16 residues in the CDR3. V lost 4 bases, J lost 7 bases, and 13 bases stayed unmatched. Here the CDR3 reads CATSMDRPSLGQPQHF. The DNA for the CDR3 is TGTGCCACCAGCATGGACAGGCCCTCGCTGGGGCAGCCCCAGCATTTT.

The chain combines TRBV27 with TRBJ2-7; D is undetermined. This CDR3 is built from 14 residues. The V end was cut by 6 bases, the J end by 1 base, with 13 bases between. Germline V lookup: CDR1 MNHEY, CDR2 SMNVEV (reference sequence). CDR3 DNA sequence: TGTGCCAGCAGCGGGCAGGCCTTTTCCTACGAGCAGTACTTC. Its translation is CASSGQAFSYEQYF.

This chain links TRBV29-1 with TRBJ1-5; D call uncertain. The CDR3 consists of 13 residues. V was cut by 6 bases and J by 7 bases, with 16 bases left in between. From germline, CDR1 is SQVTM and CDR2 ANQGSEA. The CDR3 DNA is TGCAGCGTGGCAGAGGGATCGGGGCAGCCCCAGCATTTT. As protein: CSVAEGSGQPQHF.

The chain is built from TRBV18 and TRBJ2-7; the D call may be TRBD1 or TRBD2 (5 bases each). Germline V gives CDR1 KGHSH, CDR2 LQKENI. The CDR3 is 15 residues long. Trimming pared 1 base from V and 2 bases from J, leaving 12 bases between. DNA for the CDR3: TGTGCCAGCTCACCACTCGGGACGGAGACCTACGAGCAGTACTTC. It is translated as CASSPLGTETYEQYF.

CDR3 sequence (DNA): TGTGCCTGGAGTGTACTAGGACAGGGGTATGGCTACACCTTC. Protein: CAWSVLGQGYGYTF. This chain connects TRBV30 to TRBJ1-2; TRBD1 aligns across 9 bases. Trimming at V came to 0 bases and at J to 5 bases, leaving 4 bases not matched to a gene. This CDR3 is 14 amino acids long. From germline, CDR1 is GTSNPN and CDR2 SVGIG (reference sequence).

V usage is TRBV18 and J usage is TRBJ2-3; 8 nucleotides line up with TRBD1. The CDR3 contains 16 residues. With V trimmed by 3 bases and J by 2 bases, 7 bases remained unmatched. Per the germline V gene, CDR1 is KGHSH and CDR2 is LQKENI. CDR3 bases: TGTGCCAGCTCACCGCTTGCAGGGGGCCCCACAGATACGCAGTATTTT. Protein sequence: CASSPLAGGPTDTQYF.

The rearrangement joins TRBV3-1 (or the pseudogene TRBV3-2) to TRBJ2-7, with D perhaps TRBD1 (6 bases). Germline V gene lookup returns CDR1 LGHDT and CDR2 YNNKEL (reference sequence). This CDR3 is built from 13 residues. V was cut by 4 bases and J by 0 bases, with 7 bases left in between. The CDR3 coding sequence is TGTGCCAGCAGCCGGACAGCCTCCTACGAGCAGTACTTC. It encodes CASSRTASYEQYF.